Each of the 2 T cell receptor beta chains below was sequenced from the same sample in a study of blood T cell repertoires in COVID-19 (dated by TCRdb to about 2020). Libraries were constructed by the immunoSEQ multiplex PCR assay. In TCRdb, the immuneACCESS table is reduced to in-frame sequences with V and J assigned. These tables do not hold every clone; where another copy was compared, an unresolved V gene accounts for under half, and the others remain unexplained. A total of approximately 100,000 clones appear in this sample, 80% to 90% of them only once. The ten largest clones capture about 18% of the sample. Sequencing used peripheral blood. The source of these receptors is a human donor with acute or convalescent COVID-19. The donor label of this sample is uncertain.

The genes are TRBV10-2 and TRBJ1-1; D may be TRBD1 (6 bases). Germline lookup yields CDR1 WSHSY and CDR2 SAAADI. CDR3 length: 12 amino acids. Trimming took off 5 bases at V and 4 bases at J, with 8 bases between the two ends. DNA for the CDR3: TGCGCCAGCAGTACAGGGATCACTGAAGCTTTCTTT. Translation gives CASSTGITEAFF.

This rearrangement joins TRBV6-1 to TRBJ2-1; perhaps TRBD2 as D (6 bases). Trimming took off 2 bases at V and 10 bases at J, with 12 bases between the two ends. Per the germline V gene, CDR1 is MNHNS and CDR2 is SASEGT. The CDR3 covers 13 residues. CDR3 bases: TGTGCCAGCAGTGAAAGACTGGGGGGAGAGCAGTTCTTC. Its protein product is CASSERLGGEQFF.